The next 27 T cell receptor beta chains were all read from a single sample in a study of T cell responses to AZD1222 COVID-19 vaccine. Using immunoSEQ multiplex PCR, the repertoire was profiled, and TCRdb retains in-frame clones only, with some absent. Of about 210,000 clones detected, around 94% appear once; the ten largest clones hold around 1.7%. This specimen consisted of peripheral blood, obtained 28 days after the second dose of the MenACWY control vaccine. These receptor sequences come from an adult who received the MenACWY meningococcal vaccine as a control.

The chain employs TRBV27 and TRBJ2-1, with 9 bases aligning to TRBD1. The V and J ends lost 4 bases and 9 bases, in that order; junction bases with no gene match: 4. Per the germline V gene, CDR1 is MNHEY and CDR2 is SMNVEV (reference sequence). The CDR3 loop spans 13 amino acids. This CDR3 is CASSWDRASEQFF. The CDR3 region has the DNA TGTGCCAGCAGTTGGGACAGGGCGAGTGAGCAGTTCTTC.

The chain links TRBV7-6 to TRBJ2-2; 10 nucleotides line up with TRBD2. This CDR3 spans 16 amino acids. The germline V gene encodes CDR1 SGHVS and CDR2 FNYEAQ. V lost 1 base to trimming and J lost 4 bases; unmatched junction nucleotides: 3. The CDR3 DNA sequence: TGTGCCAGCAGCTTAGTGGTAGCGGGGGGCACCGGGGAGCTGTTTTTT. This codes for CASSLVVAGGTGELFF.

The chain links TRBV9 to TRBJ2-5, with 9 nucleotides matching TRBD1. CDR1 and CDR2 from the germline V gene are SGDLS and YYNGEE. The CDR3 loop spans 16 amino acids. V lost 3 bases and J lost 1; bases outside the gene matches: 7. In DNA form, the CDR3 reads TGTGCCAGCAGCGAAGGAGGGGGACAGGGCCAAGAGACCCAGTACTTC. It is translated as CASSEGGGQGQETQYF.

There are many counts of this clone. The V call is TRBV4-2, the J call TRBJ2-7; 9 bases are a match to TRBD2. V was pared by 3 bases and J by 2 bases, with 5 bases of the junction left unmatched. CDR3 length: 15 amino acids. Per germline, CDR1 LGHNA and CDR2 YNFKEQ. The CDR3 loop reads CASSQGLAETYEQYF. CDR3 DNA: TGTGCCAGCAGCCAGGGACTAGCTGAGACCTACGAGCAGTACTTC.

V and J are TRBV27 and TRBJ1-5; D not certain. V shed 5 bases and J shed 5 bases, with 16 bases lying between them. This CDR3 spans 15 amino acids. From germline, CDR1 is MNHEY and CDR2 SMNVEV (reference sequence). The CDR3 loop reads CASSPVLGPHQPQHF. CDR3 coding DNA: TGTGCCAGCAGTCCAGTTTTAGGGCCCCATCAGCCCCAGCATTTT.

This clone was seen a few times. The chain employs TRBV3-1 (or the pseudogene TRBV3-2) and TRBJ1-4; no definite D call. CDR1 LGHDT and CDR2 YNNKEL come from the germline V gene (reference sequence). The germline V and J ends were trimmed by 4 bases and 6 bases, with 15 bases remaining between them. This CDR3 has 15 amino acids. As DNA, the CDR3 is TGTGCCAGCAGCCCCAGCCTGGGGTCGCATGAAAAACTGTTTTTT. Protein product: CASSPSLGSHEKLFF.

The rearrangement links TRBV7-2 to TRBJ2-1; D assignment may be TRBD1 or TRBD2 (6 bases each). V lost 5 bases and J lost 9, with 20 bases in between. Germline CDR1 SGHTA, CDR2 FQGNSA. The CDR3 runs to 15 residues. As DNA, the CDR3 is TGTGCCAGCAGCAGGGACTTTAGGGGGGAAAGTGAGCAGTTCTTC. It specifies CASSRDFRGESEQFF. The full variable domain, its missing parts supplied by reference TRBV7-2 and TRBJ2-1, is GAGVSQSPSNKVTEKGKDVELRCDPISGHTALYWYRQSLGQGLEFLIYFQGNSAPDKSGLPSDRFSAERTGGSVSTLTIQRTQQEDSAVYLCASSRDFRGESEQFFGPGTRLTVL.

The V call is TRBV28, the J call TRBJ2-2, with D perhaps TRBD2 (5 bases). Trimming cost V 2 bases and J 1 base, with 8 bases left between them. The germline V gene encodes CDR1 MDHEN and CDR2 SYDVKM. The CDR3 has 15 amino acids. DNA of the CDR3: TGTGCCAGCAGTTTAGGTGGAGGGAACACCGGGGAGCTGTTTTTT. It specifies CASSLGGGNTGELFF.

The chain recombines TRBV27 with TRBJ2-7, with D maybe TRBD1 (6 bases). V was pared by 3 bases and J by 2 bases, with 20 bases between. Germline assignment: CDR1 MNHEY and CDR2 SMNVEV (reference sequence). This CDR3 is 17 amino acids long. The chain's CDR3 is CASSFQLGGPGAYEQYF. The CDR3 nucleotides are TGTGCCAGCAGTTTCCAATTAGGGGGACCAGGGGCCTACGAGCAGTACTTC.

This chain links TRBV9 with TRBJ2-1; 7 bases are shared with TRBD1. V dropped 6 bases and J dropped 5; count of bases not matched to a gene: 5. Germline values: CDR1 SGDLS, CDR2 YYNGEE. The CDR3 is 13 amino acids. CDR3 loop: CASTPGGNNEQFF. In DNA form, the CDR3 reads TGTGCCAGCACGCCAGGGGGTAACAATGAGCAGTTCTTC. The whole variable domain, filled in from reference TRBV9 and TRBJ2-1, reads DSGVTQTPKHLITATGQRVTLRCSPRSGDLSVYWYQQSLDQGLQFLIQYYNGEERAKGNILERFSAQQFPDLHSELNLSSLELGDSALYFCASTPGGNNEQFFGPGTRLTVL.

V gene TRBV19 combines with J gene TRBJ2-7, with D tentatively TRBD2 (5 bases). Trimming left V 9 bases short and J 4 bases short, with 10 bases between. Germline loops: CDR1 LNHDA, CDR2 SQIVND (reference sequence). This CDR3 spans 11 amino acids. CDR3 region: CASTEGYEQYF. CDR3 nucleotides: TGTGCCAGCACAGAGGGTTACGAGCAGTACTTC.

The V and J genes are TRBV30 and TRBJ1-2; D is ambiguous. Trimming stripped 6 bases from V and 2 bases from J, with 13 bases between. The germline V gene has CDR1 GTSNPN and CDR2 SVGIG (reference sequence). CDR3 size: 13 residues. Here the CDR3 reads CACPRQANYGYTF. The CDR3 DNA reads TGTGCCTGCCCACGCCAGGCGAACTATGGCTACACCTTC.

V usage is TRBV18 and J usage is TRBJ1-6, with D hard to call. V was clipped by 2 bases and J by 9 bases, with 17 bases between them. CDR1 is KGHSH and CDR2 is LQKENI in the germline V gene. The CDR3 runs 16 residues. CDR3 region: CASSPNRAVQTSPLHF. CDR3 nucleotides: TGTGCCAGCTCACCAAACCGGGCAGTTCAGACTTCACCCCTCCACTTT.

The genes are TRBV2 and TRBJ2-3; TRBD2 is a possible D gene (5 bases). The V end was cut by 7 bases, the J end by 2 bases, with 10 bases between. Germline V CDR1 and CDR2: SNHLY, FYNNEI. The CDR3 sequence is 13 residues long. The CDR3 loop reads CASNDYNTDTQYF. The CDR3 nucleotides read TGTGCCAGCAATGACTACAACACAGATACGCAGTATTTT.

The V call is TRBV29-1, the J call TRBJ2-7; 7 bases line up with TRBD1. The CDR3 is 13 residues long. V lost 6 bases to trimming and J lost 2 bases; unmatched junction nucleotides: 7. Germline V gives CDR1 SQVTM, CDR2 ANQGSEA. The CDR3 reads CSVAQGRTYEQYF. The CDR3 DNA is TGCAGCGTCGCACAGGGGCGGACCTACGAGCAGTACTTC.

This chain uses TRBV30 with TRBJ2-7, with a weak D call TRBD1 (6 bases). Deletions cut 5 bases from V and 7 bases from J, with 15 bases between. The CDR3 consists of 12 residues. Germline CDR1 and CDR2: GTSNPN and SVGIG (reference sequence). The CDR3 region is CAWRAWGPEQYF. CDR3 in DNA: TGTGCCTGGCGGGCCTGGGGGCCTGAGCAGTACTTC.

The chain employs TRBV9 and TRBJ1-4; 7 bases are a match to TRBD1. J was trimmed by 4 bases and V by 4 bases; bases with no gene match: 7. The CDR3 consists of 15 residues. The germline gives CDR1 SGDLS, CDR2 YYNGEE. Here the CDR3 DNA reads TGTGCCAGCAGCCTATACGGGACAGTTAATGAAAAACTGTTTTTT. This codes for CASSLYGTVNEKLFF.

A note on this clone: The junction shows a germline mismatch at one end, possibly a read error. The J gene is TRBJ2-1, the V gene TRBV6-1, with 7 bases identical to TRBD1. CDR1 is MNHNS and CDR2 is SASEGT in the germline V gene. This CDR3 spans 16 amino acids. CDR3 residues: CVSSEGSGQPYNEQFF. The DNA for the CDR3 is TGTGTCAGCAGTGAAGGATCGGGACAGCCCTACAATGAGCAGTTCTTC.

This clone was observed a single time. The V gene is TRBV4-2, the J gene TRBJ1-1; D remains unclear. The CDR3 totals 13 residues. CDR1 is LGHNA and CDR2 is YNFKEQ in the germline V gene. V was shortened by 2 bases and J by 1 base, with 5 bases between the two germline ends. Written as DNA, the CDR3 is TGTGCCAGCAGCCAACAAAGGAACACTGAAGCTTTCTTT. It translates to CASSQQRNTEAFF.

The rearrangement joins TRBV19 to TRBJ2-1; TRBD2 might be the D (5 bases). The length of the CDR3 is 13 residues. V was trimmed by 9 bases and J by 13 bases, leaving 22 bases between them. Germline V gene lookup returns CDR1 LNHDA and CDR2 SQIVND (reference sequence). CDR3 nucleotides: TGTGCCAGCACCGCTTTTTGGTGGGAGCCACAGTTCTTC. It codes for CASTAFWWEPQFF.

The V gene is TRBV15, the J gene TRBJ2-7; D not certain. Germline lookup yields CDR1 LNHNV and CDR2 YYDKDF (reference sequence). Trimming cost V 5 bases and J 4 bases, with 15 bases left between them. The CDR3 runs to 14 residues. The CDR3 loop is CATSSPHREYEQYF. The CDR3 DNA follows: TGTGCCACCAGCTCGCCCCACAGAGAATACGAGCAGTACTTC. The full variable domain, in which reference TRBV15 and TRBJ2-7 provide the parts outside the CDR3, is DAMVIQNPRYQVTQFGKPVTLSCSQTLNHNVMYWYQQKSSQAPKLLFHYYDKDFNNEADTPDNFQSRRPNTSFCFLDIRSPGLGDTAMYLCATSSPHREYEQYFGPGTRLTVT.

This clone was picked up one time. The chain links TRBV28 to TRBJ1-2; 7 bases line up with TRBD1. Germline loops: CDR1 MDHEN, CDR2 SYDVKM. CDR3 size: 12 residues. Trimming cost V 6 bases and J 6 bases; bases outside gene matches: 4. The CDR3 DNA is TGTGCCAGCAGCGGGACAGACGATGGCTACACCTTC. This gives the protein CASSGTDDGYTF.

The CDR3 bases are TGCGCCGGATTAGTCGGGACAAACGATTCACCCCTCCACTTT. The encoded protein is CAGLVGTNDSPLHF. This chain links TRBV5-1 with TRBJ1-6; D is perhaps TRBD1 (6 bases). The CDR3 contains 14 residues. In germline, CDR1 is SGHRS, CDR2 YFSETQ. The V end was cut by 10 bases, the J end by 8 bases, with 19 bases between. Combining the CDR3 with reference TRBV5-1 and TRBJ1-6 gives the whole variable domain KAGVTQTPRYLIKTRGQQVTLSCSPISGHRSVSWYQQTPGQGLQFLFEYFSETQRNKGNFPGRFSGRQFSNSRSEMNVSTLELGDSALYLCAGLVGTNDSPLHFGNGTRLTVT.

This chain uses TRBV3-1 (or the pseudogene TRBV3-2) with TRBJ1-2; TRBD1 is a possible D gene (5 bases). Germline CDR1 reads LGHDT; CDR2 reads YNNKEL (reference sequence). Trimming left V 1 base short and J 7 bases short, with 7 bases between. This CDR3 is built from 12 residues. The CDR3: CASSQGGFGYTF. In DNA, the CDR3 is TGTGCCAGCAGCCAAGGGGGGTTTGGCTACACCTTC.

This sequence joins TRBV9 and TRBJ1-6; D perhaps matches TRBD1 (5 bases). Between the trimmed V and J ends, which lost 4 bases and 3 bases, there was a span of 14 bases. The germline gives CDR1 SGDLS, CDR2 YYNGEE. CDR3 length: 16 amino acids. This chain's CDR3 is CASSNGQTSYNSPLHF. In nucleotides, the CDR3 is TGTGCCAGCAGCAATGGACAAACTAGCTATAATTCACCCCTCCACTTT.

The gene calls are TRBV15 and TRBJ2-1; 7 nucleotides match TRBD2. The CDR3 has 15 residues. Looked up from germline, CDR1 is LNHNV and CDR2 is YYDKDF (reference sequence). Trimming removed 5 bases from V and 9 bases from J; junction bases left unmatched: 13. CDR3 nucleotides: TGTGCCACCAGCGGGAGGGGCAGGGACCAGTCTGAGCAGTTCTTC. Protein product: CATSGRGRDQSEQFF.

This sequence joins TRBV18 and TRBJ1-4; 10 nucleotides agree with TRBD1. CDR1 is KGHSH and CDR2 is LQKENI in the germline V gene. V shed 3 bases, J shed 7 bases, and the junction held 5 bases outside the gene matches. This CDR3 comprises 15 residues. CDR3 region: CASSPPDRGSEKLFF. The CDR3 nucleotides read TGTGCCAGCTCACCCCCGGACAGGGGGAGTGAAAAACTGTTTTTT.